The 28 T cell receptor beta chains given below trace back to one sample, sequenced in a study of blood T cell repertoires in COVID-19. Profiling relied on immunoSEQ multiplex PCR, and the TCRdb table lists in-frame clones only, not all of them. The profile shows 70,000 to 85,000 clones, about 86% of them singletons. The sequenced sample consisted of peripheral blood. The receptors stem from an elderly woman in a cohort sampled during active or convalescent COVID-19.

V usage is TRBV7-6 and J usage is TRBJ2-1, with 10 bases aligning to TRBD1. The CDR3 has 18 residues. Germline V lookup: CDR1 SGHVS, CDR2 FNYEAQ. The V gene end was trimmed by 1 base and the J gene end by 0 bases; junction bases not matched to a gene: 6. In nucleotides, the CDR3 is TGTGCCAGCAGCTTAGGGACAGGGGGTGGGAGCTCCTACAATGAGCAGTTCTTC. Translating gives CASSLGTGGGSSYNEQFF.

The genes are TRBV7-6 and TRBJ1-1, with a tentative D call TRBD1 (5 bases). The CDR3 has 14 amino acids. The V and J ends lost 10 bases and 0 bases respectively, with 15 bases between them. Germline V lookup: CDR1 SGHVS, CDR2 FNYEAQ. The CDR3 DNA follows: TGTGCCAACAACAAGCCAGGGATGAACACTGAAGCTTTCTTT. Protein product: CANNKPGMNTEAFF.

V gene TRBV19 combines with J gene TRBJ2-1; possibly TRBD2 for D (5 bases). Germline CDR1 and CDR2: LNHDA and SQIVND (reference sequence). V was cut by 7 bases and J by 3 bases, with 10 bases left in between. The CDR3 length is 13 residues. In DNA, the CDR3 is TGTGCCAGTACCGCGGGCCGCTACAATGAGCAGTTCTTC. Amino acid sequence: CASTAGRYNEQFF.

The chain carries TRBV24-1 and TRBJ2-2; D is possibly TRBD2 (5 bases). The CDR3 loop spans 14 amino acids. Trimming cost V 7 bases and J 7 bases, with 15 bases left between them. The germline CDR1 and CDR2 sequences are KGHDR and SFDVKD. The CDR3 DNA reads TGTGCCACCAGCGCGGGCCGTGTAGGCGGGGAGCTGTTTTTT. Encoded protein: CATSAGRVGGELFF.

The V gene is TRBV28, the J gene TRBJ1-6; 7 bases agree with TRBD1. The CDR3 runs to 13 residues. The junction had 10 bases not matched to a gene; V was cut back by 10 bases and J by 10 bases. Germline CDR1 is MDHEN and CDR2 is SYDVKM. CDR3 coding DNA: TGTGCCACCTTGACAGGGATTCAGTCACCCCTCCACTTT. As protein: CATLTGIQSPLHF.

The chain carries TRBV6-5 and TRBJ1-2; D is perhaps TRBD1 (6 bases). Between the trimmed V and J ends, which lost 6 bases and 3 bases, there was a span of 8 bases. CDR1 is MNHEY, CDR2 SVGAGI, per germline. This CDR3 spans 12 amino acids. CDR3 residues: CASSRGDYGYTF. CDR3 bases: TGTGCCAGCAGCAGGGGCGACTATGGCTACACCTTC.

The chain employs TRBV2 and TRBJ1-1, with 8 bases fitting TRBD1. After removal of 6 bases from V and 0 bases from J, the junction contained 3 bases not matched to a gene. Per germline, CDR1 SNHLY and CDR2 FYNNEI. The CDR3 runs to 14 residues. CDR3 nucleotides: TGTGCCAGCAGGAACAGGGGGGTGAACACTGAAGCTTTCTTT. It is translated as CASRNRGVNTEAFF. The full variable domain, completed using reference TRBV2 and TRBJ1-1, is EPEVTQTPSHQVTQMGQEVILRCVPISNHLYFYWYRQILGQKVEFLVSFYNNEISEKSEIFDDQFSVERPDGSNFTLKIRSTKLEDSAMYFCASRNRGVNTEAFFGQGTRLTVV.

The chain joins TRBV14 to TRBJ2-7, with 7 bases that match TRBD1. J lost 0 bases, V lost 2 bases, and 13 bases had no gene match. The germline V gene has CDR1 SGHDN and CDR2 FVKESK. The CDR3 is made up of 18 amino acids. In DNA form, the CDR3 reads TGTGCCAGCAGCCAAACCCCTCGGTCCAGGGGGAGCTCCTACGAGCAGTACGTC. Amino acid sequence: CASSQTPRSRGSSYEQYV.

The chain is built from TRBV18 and TRBJ2-1; TRBD2 matches at 7 bases. The germline CDR1 and CDR2 sequences are KGHSH and LQKENI. The CDR3 covers 16 residues. The ends lost 3 bases at V and 9 bases at J; junction bases unmatched: 14. This chain's CDR3 is CASSPGLADGGTEQFF. The CDR3 nucleotides are TGTGCCAGCTCACCGGGTCTAGCTGACGGGGGGACTGAGCAGTTCTTC.

This clone occurred once. V is TRBV20-1 and J is TRBJ1-6; D perhaps matches TRBD1 (6 bases). The CDR3 is 15 amino acids. Germline CDR1 DFQATT, CDR2 SNEGSKA (reference sequence). V shed 3 bases and J shed 6 bases, with 15 bases lying between them. The CDR3 here is CSASVGGAFNSPLHF. CDR3 DNA: TGCAGTGCTAGTGTTGGGGGCGCATTTAATTCACCCCTCCACTTT.

The chain recombines TRBV14 with TRBJ1-3; unclear D gene. Trimming removed 0 bases at V and 5 bases at J, with 14 bases between. The CDR3 has 16 amino acids. CDR1 and CDR2 from the germline V gene are SGHDN and FVKESK. CDR3 residues: CASSQDSGGIRNTIYF. The CDR3 nucleotides are TGTGCCAGCAGCCAAGATTCGGGAGGAATTCGAAACACCATATATTTT.

This clone was found once. J is TRBJ1-5 and V is TRBV9; 7 positions match TRBD1. Germline-derived CDR1 and CDR2 are SGDLS and YYNGEE. The V and J ends lost 6 bases and 3 bases, in that order; junction bases with no gene match: 6. The CDR3 runs to 14 residues. For the CDR3, the DNA is TGTGCCAGCAAATACACAGGGGCCAATCAGCCCCAGCATTTT. It is translated as CASKYTGANQPQHF.

This chain connects TRBV5-1 to TRBJ2-5, with D possibly being TRBD1 (5 bases). Trimming pared 3 bases from V and 1 base from J, leaving 13 bases between. This CDR3 is built from 15 residues. Germline lookup yields CDR1 SGHRS and CDR2 YFSETQ. CDR3 protein: CASSSTTAPQETQYF. CDR3 coding DNA: TGCGCCAGCAGCTCTACGACAGCACCCCAAGAGACCCAGTACTTC.

The chain is built from TRBV5-1 and TRBJ2-7; D gene ambiguous. Germline V gene lookup returns CDR1 SGHRS and CDR2 YFSETQ. V was pared by 0 bases and J by 9 bases, with 10 bases between. This CDR3 is built from 12 residues. The CDR3 DNA is TGCGCCAGCAGCTTGGCAAAAGAGGCGCAGTACTTC. Its translation is CASSLAKEAQYF.

The gene calls are TRBV6-1 and TRBJ1-3; no firm D call. V lost 1 base, J lost 0 bases, and 7 bases lay in between. The germline V gene encodes CDR1 MNHNS and CDR2 SASEGT. The CDR3 covers 15 residues. CDR3 protein: CASSEVGVSGNTIYF. The DNA of the CDR3 is TGTGCCAGCAGTGAAGTGGGCGTCTCTGGAAACACCATATATTTT.

The rearrangement uses TRBV28 and TRBJ1-2; no definite D call. The CDR3 covers 12 residues. The germline V gene has CDR1 MDHEN and CDR2 SYDVKM. Deletions cut 3 bases from V and 8 bases from J, with 10 bases between. This chain's CDR3 is CASSFSQRGYTF. CDR3 in DNA: TGTGCCAGCAGTTTTAGTCAGAGGGGCTACACCTTC.

The chain combines TRBV7-8 with TRBJ1-5; 9 nucleotides match TRBD1. The CDR3 length is 19 residues. The germline V gene has CDR1 SGHVS and CDR2 FQNEAQ. Germline trimming cut 2 bases from V and 0 bases from J; bases unmatched to any gene: 11. As DNA, the CDR3 is TGTGCCAGCAGCTTAAAGCCCGAGACAGGGGGATATAGCAATCAGCCCCAGCATTTT. Its protein product is CASSLKPETGGYSNQPQHF.

The V gene is TRBV10-1, the J gene TRBJ2-7, with 7 bases aligning to TRBD1. V was pared by 5 bases and J by 4 bases, with 5 bases of the junction left unmatched. CDR3 length: 13 residues. CDR1 is WNHNN, CDR2 SYGVQD, per germline (reference sequence). The CDR3 spells CASSPGTVYEQYF. DNA for the CDR3: TGCGCCAGCAGTCCCGGGACAGTTTACGAGCAGTACTTC.

The chain couples TRBV9 to TRBJ2-6; TRBD1 aligns across 7 bases. This CDR3 region has 15 residues. Trimming cost V 5 bases and J 2 bases; bases outside gene matches: 4. In germline, CDR1 is SGDLS, CDR2 YYNGEE. The CDR3 nucleotides are TGTGCCAGCAGTCCTGACAGGGCTGGGGCCAACGTCCTGACTTTC. It specifies CASSPDRAGANVLTF.

In DNA, the CDR3 is TGCGCCAGCAGCCAAGCTGGGGTAGGGGGCACCTACACCTTC. Translating it yields CASSQAGVGGTYTF. This chain joins TRBV4-1 and TRBJ1-2; 7 bases line up with TRBD1. The length of the CDR3 is 14 residues. Germline CDR1 MGHRA, CDR2 YSYEKL. V lost 1 base, J lost 10 bases, and 9 bases stayed unmatched.

In nucleotides, the CDR3 is TGTGCCAGCAGCCCCGCCGGGTTACAAGAGACCCAGTACTTC. Amino acid sequence: CASSPAGLQETQYF. This chain links TRBV7-8 with TRBJ2-5, with D unclear. Germline-derived CDR1 and CDR2 are SGHVS and FQNEAQ. The CDR3 has 14 amino acids. V was cut by 5 bases and J by 2 bases, with 12 bases left in between.

This chain joins TRBV4-1 and TRBJ2-3; D not resolved. The V gene's germline CDR1 is MGHRA and CDR2 YSYEKL. There are 15 residues in the CDR3. The germline V and J ends were trimmed by 3 bases and 2 bases, with 12 bases remaining between them. Here the CDR3 reads CASSQGAVYTDTQYF. The DNA of the CDR3 is TGCGCCAGCAGCCAGGGTGCGGTCTACACAGATACGCAGTATTTT.

The gene calls are TRBV3-1 (or the pseudogene TRBV3-2) and TRBJ1-5; D is ambiguous. The CDR3 has 15 residues. V lost 3 bases to trimming and J lost 9 bases, with 18 bases between them. Germline assignment: CDR1 LGHDT and CDR2 YNNKEL (reference sequence). For the CDR3, the DNA is TGTGCCAGCAGCCACACCCGGGTCCGGTCTTCGCCCCAGCATTTT. It yields the protein CASSHTRVRSSPQHF.

The chain uses TRBV15 and TRBJ2-1, with D unclear. Germline loops: CDR1 LNHNV, CDR2 YYDKDF (reference sequence). V was cut by 0 bases and J by 0 bases, with 3 bases left in between. The CDR3 is made up of 14 amino acids. The CDR3 DNA reads as TGTGCCACCAGCAGAGATCGCTCCTACAATGAGCAGTTCTTC. Encoded protein: CATSRDRSYNEQFF.

V is TRBV6-5 and J is TRBJ1-1; D may be TRBD1 (5 bases). The germline gives CDR1 MNHEY, CDR2 SVGAGI. Deletions cut 8 bases from V and 4 bases from J, with 14 bases between. This CDR3 region has 13 residues. The CDR3 reads CASLEQGFTEAFF. The CDR3 nucleotides read TGTGCCAGCTTAGAGCAGGGATTCACTGAAGCTTTCTTT.

The chain is built from TRBV2 and TRBJ1-2, with no clear D. In germline, CDR1 is SNHLY, CDR2 FYNNEI. CDR3 length: 11 amino acids. Trimming removed 6 bases at V and 2 bases at J, with 4 bases between. As DNA, the CDR3 is TGTGCCAGCAGCAGGAACTATGGCTACACCTTC. It encodes CASSRNYGYTF. The full variable domain, rest sourced from reference TRBV2 and TRBJ1-2, is EPEVTQTPSHQVTQMGQEVILRCVPISNHLYFYWYRQILGQKVEFLVSFYNNEISEKSEIFDDQFSVERPDGSNFTLKIRSTKLEDSAMYFCASSRNYGYTFGSGTRLTVV.

V gene TRBV5-1 combines with J gene TRBJ2-7; possibly TRBD2 for D (5 bases). Deletions cut 7 bases from V and 0 bases from J, with 11 bases between. Germline CDR1 is SGHRS and CDR2 is YFSETQ. The CDR3 is 13 amino acids. The CDR3 DNA reads as TGCGCCAGCGGGAGAGAGGTCTCCTACGAGCAGTACTTC. Its protein product is CASGREVSYEQYF. Based on the CDR3 plus reference TRBV5-1 and TRBJ2-7, the full variable domain is KAGVTQTPRYLIKTRGQQVTLSCSPISGHRSVSWYQQTPGQGLQFLFEYFSETQRNKGNFPGRFSGRQFSNSRSEMNVSTLELGDSALYLCASGREVSYEQYFGPGTRLTVT.

The sample holds one count of this clone. J is TRBJ2-7 and V is TRBV5-5; perhaps TRBD1 as D (5 bases). V was trimmed by 4 bases and J by 6 bases, leaving 23 bases between them. The CDR3 length is 16 residues. The germline V gene has CDR1 SGHKS and CDR2 YYEKEE (reference sequence). CDR3 sequence: CASSPPGGAGPREQYF. The CDR3 nucleotides are TGTGCCAGCAGCCCCCCGGGCGGAGCAGGGCCGCGCGAGCAGTACTTC.